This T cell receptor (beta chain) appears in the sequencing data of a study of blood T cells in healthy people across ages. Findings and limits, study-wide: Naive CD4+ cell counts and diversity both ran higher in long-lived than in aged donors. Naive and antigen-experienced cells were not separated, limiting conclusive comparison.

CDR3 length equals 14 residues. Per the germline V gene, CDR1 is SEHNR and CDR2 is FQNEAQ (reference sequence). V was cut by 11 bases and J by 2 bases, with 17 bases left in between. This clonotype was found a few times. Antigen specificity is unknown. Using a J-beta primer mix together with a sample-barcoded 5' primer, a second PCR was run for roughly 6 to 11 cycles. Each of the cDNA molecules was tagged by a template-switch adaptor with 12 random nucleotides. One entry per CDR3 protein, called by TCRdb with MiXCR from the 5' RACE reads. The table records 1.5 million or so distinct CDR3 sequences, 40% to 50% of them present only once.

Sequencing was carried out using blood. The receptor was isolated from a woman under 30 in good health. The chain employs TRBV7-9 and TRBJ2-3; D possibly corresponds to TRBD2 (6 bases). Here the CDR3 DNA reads TGTGCCGGAAAATCGGCGGGATACACAGATACGCAGTATTTT. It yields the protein CAGKSAGYTDTQYF.